Below, one TCR beta chain is given with its context. Antigen specificity is unknown. Germline is not matched at one junction end, which may reflect a read error. CDR3 and TCR beta VDJ profiling relied on a genomic DNA template. TCRdb passed the reads through MiXCR, listing each CDR3 protein once. Seen here are around 130,000 distinct CDR3 sequences, 50% to 70% observed once, and the top ten hold approximately 28%. This sample stems from a study of CD8+CD57+ T cells in acquired aplastic anemia. Study-level information: Yields of DNA that came from sorted CD4+ and CD8+ cells averaged about 3.3 ug.

All sequencing subjects had displayed CD8+CD57+ cell expansion on flow cytometry. All participating patients were living with severe acquired aplastic anemia. At the time of blood sampling, patients had not yet received any therapy. Per the germline V gene, CDR1 is SGHVS and CDR2 is FNYEAQ. This CDR3 is built from 14 residues. Study-wide results and limits: The number of CD8+ CDR3 sequences shared by patients and controls was twenty-nine.

The V gene is TRBV7-6, the J gene TRBJ2-7; the D gene is possibly TRBD2 (6 bases). The specimen was sorted CD4+, CD8+, or CD8+CD57+ T cells (not recorded which) from PBMCs. The clonotype originates from a human donor with aplastic anemia. The DNA of the CDR3 is TGTACCAGCAGCCTAGAGGTAGCGGCCTACGAGCAGTACTTC. Translating it yields CTSSLEVAAYEQYF.